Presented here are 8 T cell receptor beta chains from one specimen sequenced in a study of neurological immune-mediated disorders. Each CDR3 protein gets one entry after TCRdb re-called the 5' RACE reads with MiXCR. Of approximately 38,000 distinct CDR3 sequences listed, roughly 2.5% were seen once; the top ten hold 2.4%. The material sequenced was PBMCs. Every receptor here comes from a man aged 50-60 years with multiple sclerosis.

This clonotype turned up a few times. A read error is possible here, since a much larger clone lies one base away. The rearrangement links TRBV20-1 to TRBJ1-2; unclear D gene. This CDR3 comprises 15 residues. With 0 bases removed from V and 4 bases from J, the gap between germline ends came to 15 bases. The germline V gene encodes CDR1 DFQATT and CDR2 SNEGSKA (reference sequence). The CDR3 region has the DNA TGCAGTGCTAGAGATCCTTCACAGAGCTCCTATGGCTACACCTTC. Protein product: CSARDPSQSSYGYTF.

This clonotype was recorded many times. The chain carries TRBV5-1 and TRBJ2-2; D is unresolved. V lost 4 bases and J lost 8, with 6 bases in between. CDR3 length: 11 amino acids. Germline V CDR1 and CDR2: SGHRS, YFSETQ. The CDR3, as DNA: TGCGCCAGCAGCCTATCGGGGGAGCTGTTTTTT. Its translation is CASSLSGELFF.

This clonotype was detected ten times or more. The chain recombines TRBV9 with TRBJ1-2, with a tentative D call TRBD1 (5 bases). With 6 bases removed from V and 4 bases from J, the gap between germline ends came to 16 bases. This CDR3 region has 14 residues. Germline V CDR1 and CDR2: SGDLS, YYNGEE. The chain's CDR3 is CASTDVRDSYGYTF. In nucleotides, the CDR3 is TGTGCCAGCACCGACGTCCGGGACTCCTATGGCTACACCTTC.

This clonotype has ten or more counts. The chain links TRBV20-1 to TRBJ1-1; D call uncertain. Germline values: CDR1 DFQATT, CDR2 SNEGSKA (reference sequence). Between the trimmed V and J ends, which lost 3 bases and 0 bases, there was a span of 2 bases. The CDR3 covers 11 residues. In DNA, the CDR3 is TGCAGTGCTAGTTTGAACACTGAAGCTTTCTTT. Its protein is CSASLNTEAFF.

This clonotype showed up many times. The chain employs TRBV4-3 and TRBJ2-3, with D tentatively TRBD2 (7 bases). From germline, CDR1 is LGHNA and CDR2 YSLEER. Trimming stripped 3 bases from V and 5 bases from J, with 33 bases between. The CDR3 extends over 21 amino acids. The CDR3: CASSHTWDIGDRGGGEDTQYF. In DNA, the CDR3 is TGCGCCAGCAGCCATACCTGGGACATTGGGGATAGAGGCGGGGGCGAAGATACGCAGTATTTT.

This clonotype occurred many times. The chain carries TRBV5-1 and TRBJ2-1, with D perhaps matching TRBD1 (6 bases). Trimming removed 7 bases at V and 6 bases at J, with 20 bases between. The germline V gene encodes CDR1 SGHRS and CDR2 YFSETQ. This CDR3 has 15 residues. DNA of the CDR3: TGCGCCAGCCATCCATCACAGGGTCGCACCAATGAGCAGTTCTTC. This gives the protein CASHPSQGRTNEQFF.

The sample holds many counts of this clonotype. As DNA, the CDR3 is TGCGCCAGCAGCTCGGGACAGGGTTTCACCGGGGAGCTGTTTTTT. Translation gives CASSSGQGFTGELFF. V gene TRBV5-1 combines with J gene TRBJ2-2, with 9 bases fitting TRBD1. The CDR3 sequence is 15 residues long. V trimming: 3 bases; J trimming: 4 bases; junction bases outside the gene matches: 4. CDR1 and CDR2 (germline): SGHRS, YFSETQ. The variable domain in full, with the rest retrieved from reference TRBV5-1 and TRBJ2-2, is KAGVTQTPRYLIKTRGQQVTLSCSPISGHRSVSWYQQTPGQGLQFLFEYFSETQRNKGNFPGRFSGRQFSNSRSEMNVSTLELGDSALYLCASSSGQGFTGELFFGEGSRLTVL.

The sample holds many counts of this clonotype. The CDR3 sequence is CASRGGANSPLHF. The CDR3 nucleotides are TGTGCCAGCAGAGGAGGCGCTAATTCACCCCTCCACTTT. V and J are TRBV9 and TRBJ1-6, with D hard to call. V was pared by 5 bases and J by 6 bases, with 9 bases between. The CDR3 contains 13 residues. Germline V lookup: CDR1 SGDLS, CDR2 YYNGEE.